Listed below are T cell receptor beta chains from one sample, sequenced in a study of low-dose radiotherapy and immunotherapy resistance in tumors. MiXCR, applied by TCRdb to the reads, yields one record per CDR3 protein. The table has some 46,000 distinct CDR3 sequences, around 25% seen once; the top ten hold around 9.1%. The sample was PBMCs, taken after low-dose radiotherapy plus immunotherapy. The receptors were sampled from a male donor with prostate cancer. CDR3s include the opening cysteine and the closing phenylalanine or tryptophan. Fields, in order: CDR3 protein, CDR3 DNA, D gene, J gene, clone size, V gene. A D gene is named only where the DNA matches it firmly. Only some rows state a clone size, as once, few, many or a class for expanded clones.

cdr3_aa: CAWSFGNQETQYF; cdr3_nt: TGTGCCTGGAGTTTTGGGAACCAAGAGACCCAGTACTTC; d_call: NA; j_call: TRBJ2-5; clone_size: few; v_call: TRBV30
cdr3_aa: CASKATGENSPLHF; cdr3_nt: TGTGCCAGCAAGGCGACAGGGGAGAATTCACCCCTCCACTTT; d_call: TRBD1; j_call: TRBJ1-6; clone_size: NA; v_call: TRBV28
cdr3_aa: CASAPSGSTDTQYF; cdr3_nt: TGTGCTAGTGCACCTAGCGGTAGCACAGATACGCAGTATTTT; d_call: TRBD2; j_call: TRBJ2-3; clone_size: many; v_call: TRBV12-5
cdr3_aa: CASSRGTGGREPQHF; cdr3_nt: TGCGCCAGCAGTCGAGGCACAGGGGGTAGGGAGCCCCAGCATTTT; d_call: TRBD1; j_call: TRBJ1-5; clone_size: many; v_call: TRBV5-1
cdr3_aa: CATSRDLAGSTDTQYF; cdr3_nt: TGTGCCACCAGCAGAGACCTAGCGGGGAGCACAGATACGCAGTATTTT; d_call: TRBD2; j_call: TRBJ2-3; clone_size: NA; v_call: TRBV15
cdr3_aa: CASSLVGRDNEKLFF; cdr3_nt: TGCGCCAGCAGCTTGGTGGGCAGGGACAATGAAAAACTGTTTTTT; d_call: NA; j_call: TRBJ1-4; clone_size: many; v_call: TRBV5-1
cdr3_aa: CASSLLEREEQFF; cdr3_nt: TGTGCCAGCAGTTTACTCGAGCGGGAAGAGCAGTTCTTC; d_call: TRBD2; j_call: TRBJ2-1; clone_size: many; v_call: TRBV28
cdr3_aa: CASSLEGAPTLPEAFF; cdr3_nt: TGTGCCAGCAGCTTAGAGGGGGCTCCTACTCTCCCTGAAGCTTTCTTT; d_call: TRBD1; j_call: TRBJ1-1; clone_size: many; v_call: TRBV7-6
cdr3_aa: CSAPNSLAKNIQYF; cdr3_nt: TGCAGTGCCCCAAACTCCCTAGCCAAAAACATTCAGTACTTC; d_call: NA; j_call: TRBJ2-4; clone_size: NA; v_call: TRBV20-1
cdr3_aa: CASSLGAGSYYGYTF; cdr3_nt: TGTGCCAGCAGCTTGGGGGCAGGGAGCTACTATGGCTACACCTTC; d_call: NA; j_call: TRBJ1-2; clone_size: many; v_call: TRBV5-4